This T cell receptor (beta chain) was observed in a study of long-term antiretroviral therapy in people with HIV. CDR1 is MNHNY and CDR2 is SVGAGI in the germline V gene (reference sequence). V lost 2 bases and J lost 3, with 11 bases in between. This CDR3 has 15 residues. immunoSEQ v3.0 was run at survey level. Clones were sequenced by immunoSEQ multiplex PCR, and TCRdb holds only the in-frame ones, with some missing. The sample lists some 31,000 clones; more than 95% were seen once. The source material was unsorted PBMCs, sampled 6.9 years after starting antiretroviral therapy. J is TRBJ1-3 and V is TRBV6-6, with D perhaps matching TRBD1 (5 bases). This sequence was found in a man aged 30-40 years with HIV. The CDR3 DNA reads TGTGCCAGCAGTTACGGGGGGACCTTTGGAAACACCATATATTTT. Translation: CASSYGGTFGNTIYF.